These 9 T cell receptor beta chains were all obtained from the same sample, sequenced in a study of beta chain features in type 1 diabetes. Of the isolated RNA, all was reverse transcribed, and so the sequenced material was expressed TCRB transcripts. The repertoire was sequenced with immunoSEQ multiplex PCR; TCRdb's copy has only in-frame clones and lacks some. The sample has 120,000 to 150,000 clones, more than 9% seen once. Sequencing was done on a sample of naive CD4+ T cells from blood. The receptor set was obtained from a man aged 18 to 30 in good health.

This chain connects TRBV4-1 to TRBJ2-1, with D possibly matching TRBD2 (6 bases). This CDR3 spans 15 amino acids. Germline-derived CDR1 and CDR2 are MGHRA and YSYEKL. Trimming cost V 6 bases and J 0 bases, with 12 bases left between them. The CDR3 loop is CASRPGLSSYNEQFF. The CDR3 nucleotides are TGCGCCAGCAGACCGGGACTCAGCTCCTACAATGAGCAGTTCTTC.

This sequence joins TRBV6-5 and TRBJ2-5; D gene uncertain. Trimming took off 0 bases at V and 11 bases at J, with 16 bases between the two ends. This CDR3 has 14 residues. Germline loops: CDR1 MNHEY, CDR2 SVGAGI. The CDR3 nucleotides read TGTGCCAGCAGTTACTCGAAGGATCCGGGTGAGCAGTACTTC. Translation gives CASSYSKDPGEQYF.

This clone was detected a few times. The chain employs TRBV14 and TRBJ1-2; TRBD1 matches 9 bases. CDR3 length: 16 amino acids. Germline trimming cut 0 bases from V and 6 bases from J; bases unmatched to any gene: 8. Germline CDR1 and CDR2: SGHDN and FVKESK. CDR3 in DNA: TGTGCCAGCAGCCAAGAAATACAGGGGGCATCGGATGGCTACACCTTC. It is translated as CASSQEIQGASDGYTF.

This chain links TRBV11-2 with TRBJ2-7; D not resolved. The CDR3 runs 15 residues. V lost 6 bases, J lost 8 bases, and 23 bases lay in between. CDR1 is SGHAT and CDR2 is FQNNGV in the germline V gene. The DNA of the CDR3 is TGTGCCAGCAGTCCCATGGAGCCCTCCTACGATCAGCAGTACTTC. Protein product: CASSPMEPSYDQQYF.

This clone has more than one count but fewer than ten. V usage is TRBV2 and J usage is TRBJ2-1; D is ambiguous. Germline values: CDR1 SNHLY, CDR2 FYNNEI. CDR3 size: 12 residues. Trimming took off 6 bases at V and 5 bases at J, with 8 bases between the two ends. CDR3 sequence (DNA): TGTGCCAGCAGCGAACAGAACAATGAGCAGTTCTTC. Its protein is CASSEQNNEQFF.

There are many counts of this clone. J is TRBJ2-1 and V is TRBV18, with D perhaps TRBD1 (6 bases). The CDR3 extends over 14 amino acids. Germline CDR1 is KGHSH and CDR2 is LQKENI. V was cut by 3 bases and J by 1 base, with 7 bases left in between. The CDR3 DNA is TGTGCCAGCTCACCGGGGACATCCTACAATGAGCAGTTCTTC. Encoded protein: CASSPGTSYNEQFF.

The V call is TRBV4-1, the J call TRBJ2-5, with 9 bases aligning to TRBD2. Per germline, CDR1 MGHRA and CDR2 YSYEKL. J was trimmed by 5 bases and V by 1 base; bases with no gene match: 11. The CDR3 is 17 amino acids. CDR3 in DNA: TGCGCCAGCAGCCAAGGTTCTGGCGGGGGGGCTAGGGAGACCCAGTACTTC. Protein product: CASSQGSGGGARETQYF.

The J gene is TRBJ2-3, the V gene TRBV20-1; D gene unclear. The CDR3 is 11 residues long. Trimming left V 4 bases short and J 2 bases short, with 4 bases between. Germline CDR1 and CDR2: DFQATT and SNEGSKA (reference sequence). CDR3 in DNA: TGCAGTGCTATACACACAGATACGCAGTATTTT. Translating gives CSAIHTDTQYF.

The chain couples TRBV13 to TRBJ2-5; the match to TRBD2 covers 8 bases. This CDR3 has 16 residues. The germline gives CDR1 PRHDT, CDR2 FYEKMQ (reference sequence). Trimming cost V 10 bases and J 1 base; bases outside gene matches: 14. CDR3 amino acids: CATQRRAGVFQETQYF. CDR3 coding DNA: TGTGCCACCCAACGCCGAGCGGGGGTTTTCCAAGAGACCCAGTACTTC.